One TCR beta chain is described in this entry. The CDR3 loop spans 14 amino acids. Germline V gene data show CDR1 as MNHNS and CDR2 as SASEGT. With 7 bases removed from V and 5 bases from J, the gap between germline ends came to 17 bases. The data derive from a study of T-cell reconstitution after alpha-beta-depleted transplantation in children. Library preparation (for TCRbeta) was performed with unique molecular identifiers. One entry per CDR3 protein results from TCRdb running MiXCR on the PCR reads. The sample lists a few hundred thousand distinct CDR3 sequences, over 10% occurring once. Sequencing was performed on PBMCs, mostly from graft donor cells, taken 360 days after TCRalphabeta/CD19-depleted stem cell transplant. The receptor comes from a male patient between 10 and 17 years old who had a stem cell transplant for acute myeloid leukemia, so the T cells may come from the graft donor. The chain employs TRBV6-1 and TRBJ1-2, with D perhaps TRBD1 (5 bases). In nucleotides, the CDR3 is TGTGCCAGCATCCGGGACGGACTCGGGTATGGCTACACCTTC. It translates to CASIRDGLGYGYTF.